A selection of T cell receptor beta chains follows, all from one sample in a study of control samples from healthy donors and cancer patients. Libraries were prepared by immunoSEQ multiplex PCR; TCRdb keeps only in-frame clonotypes and omits some of them. The data contain 25,000 to 30,000 clones, 70% to 90% of them singletons. Sequencing was done on a sample of formalin-fixed, paraffin-embedded tissue. The origin of the receptors is a female donor with melanoma. Both conserved end residues are part of each CDR3. The D gene is left open where the match is weak. Clone size is given for some rows only: seen once, a few or many times, or a class if the clone is expanded.

>.|.|TRBJ1-4|TRBV19
TGTGCCAGTAGTTCCGGACAGATGGGAAAACTGTTTTTT
CASSSGQMGKLFF
>TRBD2|.|TRBJ2-1|TRBV5-4
TGTGCCAGCAGCTTCACTAGCGGTTACAATGAGCAGTTCTTC
CASSFTSGYNEQFF
>.|.|TRBJ1-3|TRBV3-1/TRBV3-2
TGTGCCAGCAGCCAAGATCGCTTGAACTCTGGAAACACCATATATTTT
CASSQDRLNSGNTIYF
>.|.|TRBJ2-7|TRBV5-4
TGTGCCAGCAGCTTGGCGGAAGAGGAGGAGCTCTACGAGCAGTACTTC
CASSLAEEEELYEQYF
>.|.|TRBJ2-7|TRBV10-3
TGTGCCATCAGTGAGACAGATTTCTACGAGCAGTACTTC
CAISETDFYEQYF
>.|.|TRBJ1-5|TRBV10-2
TGCGCCAGCAGTGAGTCGACCGGGGCGGAAAATCAGCCCCAGCATTTT
CASSESTGAENQPQHF
>.|.|TRBJ2-2|TRBV19
TGTGCCAGTAGTGCTAGAAATTCCCGCACCGGGGAGCTGTTTTTT
CASSARNSRTGELFF
>TRBD1|.|TRBJ1-4|TRBV29-1
TGCAGCGTTGGACGACAGGGAGAAAAACTGTTTTTT
CSVGRQGEKLFF
>.|.|TRBJ2-1|TRBV24-1
TGTGCCACCAGTGTTGGTCCGGTCGATGAGCAGTTCTTC
CATSVGPVDEQFF
>TRBD1|.|TRBJ1-6|TRBV6-5
TGTGCCAGCAGTTATAGATTGGGACAGGGCAATTCACCCCTCCACTTT
CASSYRLGQGNSPLHF
>.|.|TRBJ2-7|TRBV19
TGTGCCAGTAGTGGCCGGGCCCGGGGGTCTCGCGAGCAGTACTTC
CASSGRARGSREQYF
>TRBD2|.|TRBJ2-1|TRBV27
TGTGCCAGCACCCTGGGGGGGGAGCAGTTCTTC
CASTLGGEQFF
>.|.|TRBJ2-2|TRBV12-3/TRBV12-4
TGTGCCAGCACCCTAAGGGGGGAGCTGTTTTTT
CASTLRGELFF
>.|.|TRBJ1-1|TRBV6-2/TRBV6-3
TGTGCCAGCAGTACCAGGGGCCCGAACACTGAAGCTTTCTTT
CASSTRGPNTEAFF
>TRBD1|.|TRBJ1-6|TRBV11-2
TGTGCCAGCAGCAGAGACAGGGGCACGGAGGCACCCCTCCACTTT
CASSRDRGTEAPLHF
>.|.|TRBJ1-6|TRBV10-3
TGTGCCATCAGCCCAGGACAGTCAAGTTCACCCCTCCACTTT
CAISPGQSSSPLHF
>.|.|TRBJ2-3|TRBV6-4
TGTGCCAGCAGTGAGGGCAGGGGTGTGACAGATACGCAGTATTTT
CASSEGRGVTDTQYF
>.|.|TRBJ2-2|TRBV18
TGTGCCAGCTCACCACGAGGCACCGGGGAGCTGTTTTTT
CASSPRGTGELFF
>TRBD2|.|TRBJ2-7|TRBV3-1/TRBV3-2
TGTGCCAGCAGCCAAGATGAAGTAGCGGGTCGCTACGAGCAGTACTTC
CASSQDEVAGRYEQYF
>.|.|TRBJ1-6|TRBV30
TGTGCCTGGAGCCCCATGGGGGCGCCGAATTCACCCCTCCACTTT
CAWSPMGAPNSPLHF
>.|.|TRBJ1-2|TRBV11-2
TGTGCCAGCAGCCCTAGCACCTATGGCTACACCTTC
CASSPSTYGYTF
>TRBD2|once|TRBJ2-2|TRBV6-5
TGTGCCAGCAGTTACGAACTAGCGGGTGGAGGGGAGCTGTTTTTT
CASSYELAGGGELFF
>.|.|TRBJ2-5|TRBV5-1
TGCGCCAGCAGCTTGGGGCAGAGGGGAGAGACCCAGTACTTC
CASSLGQRGETQYF
>.|.|TRBJ1-1|TRBV9
TGTGCCAGCACCCCCCTGGGACTGCCGGAGTGGGCTGAAGCTTTCTTT
CASTPLGLPEWAEAFF
>TRBD2|.|TRBJ2-3|TRBV5-1
TGCGCCAGCAGCATACTAGCGGGAGCAGTTCCAGATACGCAGTATTTT
CASSILAGAVPDTQYF
>.|.|TRBJ2-1|TRBV7-9
TGTGCCAGCAGCTTATTAAGGGGCTACAATGAGCAGTTCTTC
CASSLLRGYNEQFF
>.|.|TRBJ2-7|TRBV7-6
TGTGCCAGCAGCCACCGGGACGACTCCTACGAGCAGTACTTC
CASSHRDDSYEQYF
>TRBD2|.|TRBJ2-3|TRBV5-1
TGCGCCAGCAGCTTGACTAGCGGGAGACCGGCAGATACGCAGTATTTT
CASSLTSGRPADTQYF